A single sample is the source of the 8 T cell receptor beta chains below, sequenced in a study of blood T cell repertoires in COVID-19. TCRdb's table, derived via immunoSEQ multiplex PCR, lists solely in-frame clones and lacks some. The profile shows 240,000 or so clones, around 89% of them singletons. The sample consisted of PBMCs or T cells enriched from blood (not recorded which). These receptors all come from a man aged 40-50 years who had recovered from COVID-19.

The gene calls are TRBV10-3 and TRBJ2-3, with 8 bases identical to TRBD2. The CDR3 extends over 16 amino acids. The junction had 12 bases not matched to a gene; V was cut back by 5 bases and J by 5 bases. Germline CDR1 and CDR2: ENHRY and SYGVKD. The CDR3 region has the DNA TGTGCCATCAGTCCGGGAGGGCCTCGAAAGGGAGATACGCAGTATTTT. Protein: CAISPGGPRKGDTQYF.

This chain joins TRBV7-8 and TRBJ2-4; 9 nucleotides align to TRBD2. With V trimmed by 1 base and J by 16 bases, 17 bases remained unmatched. Germline loops: CDR1 SGHVS, CDR2 FQNEAQ. CDR3 size: 16 residues. The CDR3 loop reads CASSLGGGTSRFFSYF. The CDR3 coding sequence is TGTGCCAGCAGCTTAGGGGGCGGGACTAGCCGGTTTTTCTCCTACTTC.

The CDR3 reads CASSRDRVGSYEQYF. CDR3 sequence (DNA): TGTGCCAGTAGTAGGGACAGGGTGGGGTCCTACGAGCAGTACTTC. J is TRBJ2-7 and V is TRBV19, with TRBD1 matching 9 bases. V lost 4 bases to trimming and J lost 1 base; unmatched junction nucleotides: 5. CDR1 and CDR2 from the germline V gene are LNHDA and SQIVND (reference sequence). CDR3 length: 15 residues. Complete variable domain (other parts from reference TRBV19 and TRBJ2-7): DGGITQSPKYLFRKEGQNVTLSCEQNLNHDAMYWYRQDPGQGLRLIYYSQIVNDFQKGDIAEGYSVSREKKESFPLTVTSAQKNPTAFYLCASSRDRVGSYEQYFGPGTRLTVT.

With regard to this clone: Other nucleotide sequences in the sample specify the same CDR3. This chain joins TRBV7-8 and TRBJ2-2, with 12 bases aligning to TRBD2. Trimming cost V 5 bases and J 4 bases; bases outside gene matches: 5. This CDR3 has 16 residues. CDR1 is SGHVS and CDR2 is FQNEAQ in the germline V gene. CDR3 in DNA: TGTGCCAGCAGCCGCCTAGCGGGGGGGCTCACCGGGGAGCTGTTTTTT. The encoded protein is CASSRLAGGLTGELFF.

Written as DNA, the CDR3 is TGTGCCAGCAGTTACGACAAACCGGGAGAAACCGCTGAAGCTTTCTTT. Its translation: CASSYDKPGETAEAFF. The chain recombines TRBV6-2 or TRBV6-3 with TRBJ1-1; D uncertain. V dropped 2 bases and J dropped 6 bases, with 19 bases sitting between them. Germline values: CDR1 MNHEY, CDR2 SVGEGT. This CDR3 is built from 16 residues.

The J gene is TRBJ2-1, the V gene TRBV14; 12 bases match TRBD1. CDR3 length equals 14 residues. Germline CDR1 SGHDN, CDR2 FVKESK. Trimming at V came to 4 bases and at J to 11 bases, leaving 6 bases not matched to a gene. The DNA for the CDR3 is TGTGCCAGCAGCCCCGGGACAGGGGGCCTTAAGCAGTTCTTC. Amino acids: CASSPGTGGLKQFF. The full variable domain, completed using reference TRBV14 and TRBJ2-1, is EAGVTQFPSHSVIEKGQTVTLRCDPISGHDNLYWYRRVMGKEIKFLLHFVKESKQDESGMPNNRFLAERTGGTYSTLKVQPAELEDSGVYFCASSPGTGGLKQFFGPGTRLTVL.

This clone has a single count. The rearrangement uses TRBV21-1 and TRBJ1-2; the D segment call TRBD1 is taken from the table without a DNA check. TRBV21-1 is tagged as a pseudogene. The CDR3 length is 20 residues. CDR3 bases: TGTGCCAGCAGCATCCCGTCGCCGAAGCAGGGGCCGGACCGATCCCCTGGCTACACCTTC. Amino acids: CASSIPSPKQGPDRSPGYTF.

The chain couples TRBV7-6 to TRBJ2-5; D might be TRBD2 (6 bases). Trimming stripped 5 bases from V and 4 bases from J, with 14 bases between. Per the germline V gene, CDR1 is SGHVS and CDR2 is FNYEAQ. The CDR3 is 14 amino acids. CDR3 residues: CASSLSGQGETQYF. The CDR3 bases are TGTGCCAGCAGCCTGAGCGGGCAGGGAGAGACCCAGTACTTC.